This T cell receptor beta chain was found in a study of OX40 agonist ivuxolimab in advanced cancers. Overall study context: Patients assigned to dose escalation were diagnosed with hepatocellular carcinoma, melanoma, renal cell or head and neck cancer. Of mixed ages from about 20 to 90 and averaging approximately 60 years, the group was more than 65% male. Overall study results and limits: Some nonresponders also had low normalized T-cell clonal expansion. Expanded peripheral T cells had an undetermined antigen specificity.

Assay: immunoSEQ multiplex PCR; the TCRdb copy retains only in-frame clones and omits some. The table includes some 69,000 clones, approximately 91% detected once. In regard to this clone: Antigen: not known. The sample carries other DNA sequences with the same CDR3.

Trimming took 3 bases from V and 2 from J, leaving 11 bases between them. Germline CDR1 and CDR2: SGHRS and YFSETQ. CDR3 size: 15 residues. The rearrangement uses TRBV5-1 and TRBJ1-4, with D hard to call. This TCR derives from an adult with an advanced solid tumor such as melanoma, head and neck, liver or kidney cancer. The sample consisted of CD4+ or CD8+ T cells sorted from blood, taken in a trial of the OX40 agonist ivuxolimab. The CDR3 DNA sequence: TGCGCCAGCAGCTCCTCTGGGCCCACTAATGAAAAACTGTTTTTT. Translation: CASSSSGPTNEKLFF.